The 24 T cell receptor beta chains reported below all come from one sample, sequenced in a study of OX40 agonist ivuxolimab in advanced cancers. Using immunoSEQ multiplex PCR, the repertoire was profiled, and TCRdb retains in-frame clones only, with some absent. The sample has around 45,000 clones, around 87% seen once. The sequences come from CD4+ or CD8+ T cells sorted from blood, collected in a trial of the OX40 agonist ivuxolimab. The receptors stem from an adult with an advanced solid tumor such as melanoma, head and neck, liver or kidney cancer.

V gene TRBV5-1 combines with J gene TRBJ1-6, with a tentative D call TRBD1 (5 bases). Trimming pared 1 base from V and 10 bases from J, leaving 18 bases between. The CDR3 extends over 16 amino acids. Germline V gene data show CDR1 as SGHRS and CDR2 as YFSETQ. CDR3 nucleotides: TGCGCCAGCAGCTTGACGGAGATTGGGGCGCGCTCACCCCTCCACTTT. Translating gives CASSLTEIGARSPLHF.

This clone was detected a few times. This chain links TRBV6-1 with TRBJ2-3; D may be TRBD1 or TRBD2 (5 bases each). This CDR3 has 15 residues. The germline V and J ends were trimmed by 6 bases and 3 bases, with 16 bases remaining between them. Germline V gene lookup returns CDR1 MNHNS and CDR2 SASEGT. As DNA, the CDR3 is TGTGCCAGCAGCCCCGGGGCTCGGAGGACAGATACGCAGTATTTT. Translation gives CASSPGARRTDTQYF.

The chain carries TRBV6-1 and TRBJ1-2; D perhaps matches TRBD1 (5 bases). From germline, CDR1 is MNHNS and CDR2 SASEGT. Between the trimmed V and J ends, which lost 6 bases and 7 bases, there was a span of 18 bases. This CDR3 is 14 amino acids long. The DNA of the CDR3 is TGTGCCAGCAGGTCCTCAGGGATAACGGCTGGCTACACCTTC. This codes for CASRSSGITAGYTF.

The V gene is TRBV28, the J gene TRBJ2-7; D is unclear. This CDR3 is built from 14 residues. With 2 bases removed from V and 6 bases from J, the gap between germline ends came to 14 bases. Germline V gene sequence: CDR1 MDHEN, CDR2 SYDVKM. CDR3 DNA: TGTGCCAGCAGTTTACTCTCGGGTTCTGCCGAGCAGTACTTC. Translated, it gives CASSLLSGSAEQYF.

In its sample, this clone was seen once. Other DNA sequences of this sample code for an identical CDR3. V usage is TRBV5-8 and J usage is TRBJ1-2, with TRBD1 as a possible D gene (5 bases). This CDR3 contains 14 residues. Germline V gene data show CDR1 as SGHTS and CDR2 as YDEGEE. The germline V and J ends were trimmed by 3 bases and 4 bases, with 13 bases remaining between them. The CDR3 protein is CASSWGGGSYGYTF. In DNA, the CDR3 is TGTGCCAGCAGCTGGGGGGGAGGAAGCTATGGCTACACCTTC.

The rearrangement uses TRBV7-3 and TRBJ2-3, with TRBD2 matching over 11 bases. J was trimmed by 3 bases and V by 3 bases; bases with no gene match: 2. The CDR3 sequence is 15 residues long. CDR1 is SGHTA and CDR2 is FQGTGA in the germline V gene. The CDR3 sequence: CASSFTSGGTDTQYF. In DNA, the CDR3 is TGTGCCAGCAGCTTTACTAGCGGGGGAACAGATACGCAGTATTTT.

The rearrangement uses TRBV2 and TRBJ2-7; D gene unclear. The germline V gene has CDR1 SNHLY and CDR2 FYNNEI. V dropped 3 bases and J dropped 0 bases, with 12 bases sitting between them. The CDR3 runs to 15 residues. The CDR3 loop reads CASSDPRRSSYEQYF. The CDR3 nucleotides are TGTGCCAGCAGTGATCCGCGCCGGAGCTCCTACGAGCAGTACTTC.

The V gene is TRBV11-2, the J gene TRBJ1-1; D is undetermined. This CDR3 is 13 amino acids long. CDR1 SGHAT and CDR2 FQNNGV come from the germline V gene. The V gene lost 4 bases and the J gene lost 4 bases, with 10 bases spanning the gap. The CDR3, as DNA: TGTGCCAGCAGCTCGCAGGAGGGCACTGAAGCTTTCTTT. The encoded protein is CASSSQEGTEAFF.

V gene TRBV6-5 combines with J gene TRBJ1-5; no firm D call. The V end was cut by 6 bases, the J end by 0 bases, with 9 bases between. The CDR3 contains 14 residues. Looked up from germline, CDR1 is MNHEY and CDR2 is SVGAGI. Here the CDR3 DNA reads TGTGCCAGCAGAGGAGGCTATAGCAATCAGCCCCAGCATTTT. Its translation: CASRGGYSNQPQHF.

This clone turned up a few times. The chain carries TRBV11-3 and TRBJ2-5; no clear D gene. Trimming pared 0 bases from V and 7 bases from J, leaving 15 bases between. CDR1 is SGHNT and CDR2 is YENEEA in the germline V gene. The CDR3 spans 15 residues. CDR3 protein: CASSLDRERSTTQYF. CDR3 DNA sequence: TGTGCCAGCAGCTTAGATAGAGAAAGATCAACGACCCAGTACTTC.

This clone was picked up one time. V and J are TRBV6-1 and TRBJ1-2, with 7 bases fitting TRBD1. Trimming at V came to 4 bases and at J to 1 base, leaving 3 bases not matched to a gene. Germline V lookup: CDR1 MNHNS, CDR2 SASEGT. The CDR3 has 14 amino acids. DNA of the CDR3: TGTGCCAGCAGTGCAGACAGGGTTAACTATGGCTACACCTTC. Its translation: CASSADRVNYGYTF.

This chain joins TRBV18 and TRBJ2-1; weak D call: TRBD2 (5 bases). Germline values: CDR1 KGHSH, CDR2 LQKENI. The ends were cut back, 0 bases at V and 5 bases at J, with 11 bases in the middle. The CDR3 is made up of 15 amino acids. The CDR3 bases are TGTGCCAGCTCACCACCGATGCGGGTACACAATGAGCAGTTCTTC. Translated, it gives CASSPPMRVHNEQFF.

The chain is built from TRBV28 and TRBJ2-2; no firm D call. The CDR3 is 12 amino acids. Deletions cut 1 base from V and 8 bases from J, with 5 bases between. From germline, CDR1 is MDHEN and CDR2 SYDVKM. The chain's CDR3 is CASSLLTGELFF. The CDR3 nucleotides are TGTGCCAGCAGTTTATTAACGGGGGAGCTGTTTTTT. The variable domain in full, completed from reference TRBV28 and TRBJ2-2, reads DVKVTQSSRYLVKRTGEKVFLECVQDMDHENMFWYRQDPGLGLRLIYFSYDVKMKEKGDIPEGYSVSREKKERFSLILESASTNQTSMYLCASSLLTGELFFGEGSRLTVL.

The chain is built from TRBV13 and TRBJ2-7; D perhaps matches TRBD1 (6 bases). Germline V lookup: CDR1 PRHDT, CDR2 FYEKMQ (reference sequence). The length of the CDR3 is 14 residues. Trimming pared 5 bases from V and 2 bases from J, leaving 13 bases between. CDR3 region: CASSPDRTTYEQYF. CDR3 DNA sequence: TGTGCCAGCAGCCCCGACAGGACAACCTACGAGCAGTACTTC.

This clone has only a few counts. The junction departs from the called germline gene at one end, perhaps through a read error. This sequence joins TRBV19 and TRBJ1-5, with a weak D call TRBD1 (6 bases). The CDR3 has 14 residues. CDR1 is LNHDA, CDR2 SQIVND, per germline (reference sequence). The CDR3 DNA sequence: TGTGCCAGGAGTAAAGAGTGGGGGCGTCAGCCCCAGCATTTT. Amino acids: CARSKEWGRQPQHF. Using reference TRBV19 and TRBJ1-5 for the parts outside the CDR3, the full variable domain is DGGITQSPKYLFRKEGQNVTLSCEQNLNHDAMYWYRQDPGQGLRLIYYSQIVNDFQKGDIAEGYSVSREKKESFPLTVTSAQKNPTAFYLCARSKEWGRQPQHFGDGTRLSIL.

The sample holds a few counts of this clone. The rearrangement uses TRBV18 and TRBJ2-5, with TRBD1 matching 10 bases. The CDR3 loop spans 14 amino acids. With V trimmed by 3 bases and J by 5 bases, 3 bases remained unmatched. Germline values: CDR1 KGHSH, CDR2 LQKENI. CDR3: CASSPGTGDETQYF. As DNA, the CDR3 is TGTGCCAGCTCACCTGGGACAGGGGATGAGACCCAGTACTTC.

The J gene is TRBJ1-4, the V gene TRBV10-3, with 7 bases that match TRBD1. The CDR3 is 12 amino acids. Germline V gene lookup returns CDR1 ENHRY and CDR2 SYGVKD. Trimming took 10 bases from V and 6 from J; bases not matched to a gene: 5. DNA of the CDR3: TGTGCCACCGGGGGGACAGATGAAAAACTGTTTTTT. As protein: CATGGTDEKLFF.

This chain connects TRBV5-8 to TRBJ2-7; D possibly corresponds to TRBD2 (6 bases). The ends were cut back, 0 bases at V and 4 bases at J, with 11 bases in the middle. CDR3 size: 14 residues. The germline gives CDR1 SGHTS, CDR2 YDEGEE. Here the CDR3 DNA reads TGTGCCAGCAGCTTGGGAGCGGAGGGGTACGAGCAGTACTTC. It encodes CASSLGAEGYEQYF.

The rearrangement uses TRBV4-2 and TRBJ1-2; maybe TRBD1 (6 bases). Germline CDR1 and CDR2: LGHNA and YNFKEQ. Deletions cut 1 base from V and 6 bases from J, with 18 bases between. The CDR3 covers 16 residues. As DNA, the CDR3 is TGTGCCAGCAGCCAAGTCCCCAGGGGATCTCGTGATGGCTACACCTTC. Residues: CASSQVPRGSRDGYTF.

Written as DNA, the CDR3 is TGTGTGTCGAGCCGGGCCCAGTACTTC. Translated: CVSSRAQYF. This rearrangement joins TRBV6-4 to TRBJ2-5; D uncertain. The V gene's germline CDR1 is MRHNA and CDR2 SNTAGT. The CDR3 runs 9 residues.

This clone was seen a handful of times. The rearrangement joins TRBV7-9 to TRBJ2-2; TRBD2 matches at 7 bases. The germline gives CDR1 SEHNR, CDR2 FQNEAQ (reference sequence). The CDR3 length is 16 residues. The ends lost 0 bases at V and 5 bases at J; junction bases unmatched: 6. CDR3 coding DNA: TGTGCCAGCAGCTTAGCGAGCGGGGAAGGGACCGGGGAGCTGTTTTTT. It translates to CASSLASGEGTGELFF. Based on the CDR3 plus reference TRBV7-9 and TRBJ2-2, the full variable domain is DTGVSQNPRHKITKRGQNVTFRCDPISEHNRLYWYRQTLGQGPEFLTYFQNEAQLEKSRLLSDRFSAERPKGSFSTLEIQRTEQGDSAMYLCASSLASGEGTGELFFGEGSRLTVL.

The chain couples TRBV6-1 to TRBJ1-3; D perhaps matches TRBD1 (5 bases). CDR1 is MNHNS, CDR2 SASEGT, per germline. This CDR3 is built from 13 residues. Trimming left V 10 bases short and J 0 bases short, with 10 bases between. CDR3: CATVQDSGNTIYF. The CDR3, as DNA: TGTGCCACCGTACAGGACTCTGGAAACACCATATATTTT.

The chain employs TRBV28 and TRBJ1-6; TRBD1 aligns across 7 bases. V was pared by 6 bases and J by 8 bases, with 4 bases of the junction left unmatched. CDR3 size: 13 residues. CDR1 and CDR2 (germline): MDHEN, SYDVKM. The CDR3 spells CASRGTGDSPLHF. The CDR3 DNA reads TGTGCCAGCAGAGGAACAGGGGATTCACCCCTCCACTTT. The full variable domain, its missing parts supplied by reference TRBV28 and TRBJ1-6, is DVKVTQSSRYLVKRTGEKVFLECVQDMDHENMFWYRQDPGLGLRLIYFSYDVKMKEKGDIPEGYSVSREKKERFSLILESASTNQTSMYLCASRGTGDSPLHFGNGTRLTVT.

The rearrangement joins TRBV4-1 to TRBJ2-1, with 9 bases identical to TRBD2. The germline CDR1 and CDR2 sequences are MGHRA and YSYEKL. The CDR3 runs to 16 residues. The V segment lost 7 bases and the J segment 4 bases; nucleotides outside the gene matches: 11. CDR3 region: CASNLPGTSRYNEQFF. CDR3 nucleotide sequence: TGCGCCAGCAATCTCCCCGGGACTAGCAGATACAATGAGCAGTTCTTC.